This entry is about one TCR beta chain. In the original analysis: Nucleated cell number was recorded as an estimate derived from reference gene primer amplification. The method was immunoSEQ multiplex PCR; TCRdb's version includes in-frame clones alone and lacks a portion of them. From that table come the V and J calls and clone size; the DNA was used to work out D and trimming. The sample holds around 95,000 clones, about 80% seen once. The data belong to a study of blood T cell repertoires in COVID-19. V was clipped by 0 bases and J by 11 bases, with 8 bases between them. CDR1 is SGHTS and CDR2 is YDEGEE in the germline V gene. The CDR3 spans 11 residues.

V is TRBV5-8 and J is TRBJ1-1; D remains unclear. Source material: peripheral blood. This sequence was found in an older woman with acute or convalescent COVID-19. CDR3 coding DNA: TGTGCCAGCAGCTTGGCCACGGTGGCTTTCTTT. It yields the protein CASSLATVAFF.